Listed below are T cell receptor beta chains from one sample, sequenced in a study of neurological immune-mediated disorders. TCRdb reanalysed the 5' RACE reads using MiXCR and keeps one entry per CDR3 protein. The table has over 55,000 distinct CDR3 sequences, over 2% seen once. Sequencing was done on a sample of PBMCs. These receptors were taken from a man in his forties or fifties with multiple sclerosis. The CDR3 runs from the conserved cysteine through the conserved F or W. A D gene is named only where the DNA matches it firmly. Expanded clones get a size class; other rows say once, few or many, or leave the size out.

size	J	D	V	DNA	CDR3
many	TRBJ2-1	NA	TRBV5-1	TGCGCCAGCAGCTTGGATCCGGGGAGCAGGGCCTACAATGAGCAGTTCTTC	CASSLDPGSRAYNEQFF
many	TRBJ2-1	TRBD2	TRBV7-2	TGTGCCAGCAGCCCGGGAGGCAATGAGCAGTTCTTC	CASSPGGNEQFF
many	TRBJ2-2	TRBD1	TRBV7-2	TGTGCCAGCAGCTTACAGGGGGCTACGAACACCGGGGAGCTGTTTTTT	CASSLQGATNTGELFF
many	TRBJ2-3	TRBD2	TRBV12-3/TRBV12-4	TGTGCCAGCAGTTTAGGTGGACTAGCGGACTCTAGCACAGATACGCAGTATTTT	CASSLGGLADSSTDTQYF
many	TRBJ2-4	NA	TRBV5-1	TGCGCCAGCAGCTCGCGGGACACCGATGCCAAAAACATTCAGTACTTC	CASSSRDTDAKNIQYF
many	TRBJ2-7	TRBD1	TRBV10-2	TGCGCCATCAGGGACAGGCCAGGGGGAGGTGAGCAGTACTTC	CAIRDRPGGGEQYF
many	TRBJ2-4	NA	TRBV7-2	TGTGCCAGCAGCCCGACTCGGAGGGAAAACATTCAGTACTTC	CASSPTRRENIQYF
many	TRBJ2-7	NA	TRBV9	TGTGCCAGCAGCGTAGGGGCGGGGACTTACGAGCAGTACTTC	CASSVGAGTYEQYF
many	TRBJ2-2	NA	TRBV6-6	TGTGCCAGCACCACCATGGGACTCGGGGAGCTGTTTTTT	CASTTMGLGELFF
many	TRBJ1-5	NA	TRBV7-2	TGTGCCAGCAGCTCATCAGCAAGACAGAATCAGCCCCAGCATTTT	CASSSSARQNQPQHF
few	TRBJ2-7	NA	TRBV7-2	TGTGCCAGCAGCCCCTCCGCGGGGTCAAACTACGAGCAGTACTTC	CASSPSAGSNYEQYF
NA	TRBJ2-7	TRBD2	TRBV7-2	TGTGCCAGCAGGTTAACAGTAACTAGCGGGGCCTACGAGCAGTACTTC	CASRLTVTSGAYEQYF
many	TRBJ2-7	TRBD2	TRBV7-6	TGTGCCAGCAGCCTCGATGGACTAGATTACGAGCAGTACTTC	CASSLDGLDYEQYF
many	TRBJ2-3	TRBD2	TRBV9	TGTGCCAGCAGCGTAGATTGGAGCGGGACCTGGATAGGGTCAGATACGCAGTATTTT	CASSVDWSGTWIGSDTQYF
many	TRBJ1-4	NA	TRBV20-1	TGCAGTGCTAGAGATGTCAGGGCGGATAATGAAAAACTGTTTTTT	CSARDVRADNEKLFF
many	TRBJ1-5	NA	TRBV7-9	TGTGCCAGCAGCACGGACTCCGGGAGACAGCCCCAGCATTTT	CASSTDSGRQPQHF
many	TRBJ2-2	NA	TRBV12-3/TRBV12-4	TGTGCCAGCAGTCGCCTATTGAACACCGGGGAGCTGTTTTTT	CASSRLLNTGELFF
many	TRBJ2-7	NA	TRBV10-3	TGTGCCATCAGTGGGGGATACGAGCAGTACTTC	CAISGGYEQYF
many	TRBJ1-5	NA	TRBV20-1	TGCAGTGCTGCGCACAACGCCGGGGGCAATCAGCCCCAGCATTTT	CSAAHNAGGNQPQHF
many	TRBJ2-5	TRBD2	TRBV3-1	TGTGCCAGTGAAGAGCGGGGGCGACGGGAGACCCAGTACTTC	CASEERGRRETQYF
many	TRBJ2-5	NA	TRBV7-2	TGTGCCAGCAGCTTAGCAACTGGGGTGGAGACCCAGTACTTC	CASSLATGVETQYF
many	TRBJ2-5	NA	TRBV12-3/TRBV12-4	TGTGCCAGCAGCTTTACGGAGACCCAGTACTTC	CASSFTETQYF
many	TRBJ2-7	NA	TRBV7-9	TGTGCCAGCAGCTCAAACCATTACTACGAGCAGTACTTC	CASSSNHYYEQYF
many	TRBJ2-3	NA	TRBV6-2/TRBV6-3	TGTGCCAGCAGCTCGGTGACAGATACGCAGTATTTT	CASSSVTDTQYF
many	TRBJ2-5	TRBD2	TRBV7-2	TGTGCCAGCAGCATTAGCGGGGGAGGGTACGAGACCCAGTACTTC	CASSISGGGYETQYF
many	TRBJ1-5	NA	TRBV9	TGTGCCAGCAGCGAGGGGGGGGTTCAGCCCCAGCATTTT	CASSEGGVQPQHF
many	TRBJ2-7	NA	TRBV4-1	TGCGCCAGCAGCCCTACCGGGACAAGGTCCTACGAGCAGTACTTC	CASSPTGTRSYEQYF
many	TRBJ1-5	TRBD1	TRBV7-2	TGTGCCAGCAGCTTAGGACAGGGAAGGAATCAGCCCCAGCATTTT	CASSLGQGRNQPQHF
many	TRBJ1-2	NA	TRBV5-1	TGCGCCAGCAGCTTGGGGCAGACCCCTGGCTATGGCTACACCTTC	CASSLGQTPGYGYTF
many	TRBJ1-2	NA	TRBV7-2	TGTGCCAGCAGCTTAGACAGGCTCTTCTATGGCTACACCTTC	CASSLDRLFYGYTF
many	TRBJ2-7	TRBD2	TRBV5-1	TGCGCCAGCAGCCCGCGGCGAGGTAGCGGGGCTCCCTTCTACGAGCAGTACTTC	CASSPRRGSGAPFYEQYF
many	TRBJ1-6	NA	TRBV3-1	TGTGCCAGCAGCCAAGGAAGGGCTTCACCCCTCCACTTT	CASSQGRASPLHF
many	TRBJ2-7	NA	TRBV6-2/TRBV6-3	TGTGCCAGCAGTCAGGGGTCCAGCTACGAGCAGTACTTC	CASSQGSSYEQYF
many	TRBJ2-1	TRBD2	TRBV9	TGTGCCAGCAGCTCGGGACTAGCGAACAATGAGCAGTTCTTC	CASSSGLANNEQFF
many	TRBJ1-2	NA	TRBV6-5	TGTGCCAGCAGCACCACCGGGACCGCAACCCCTTATGCCTATGGCTACACCTTC	CASSTTGTATPYAYGYTF
many	TRBJ1-1	NA	TRBV29-1	TGCAGCGCTACGACAGGAGGGAGCACTGAAGCTTTCTTT	CSATTGGSTEAFF
NA	TRBJ2-3	NA	TRBV12-3/TRBV12-4	TGTGCCAGCAGTCTCATCACAGATACGCAGTATTTT	CASSLITDTQYF
many	TRBJ1-2	TRBD1	TRBV4-1	TGCGCCAGCAGCCAAGGGGACAGGGGACCCTATGGCTACACCTTC	CASSQGDRGPYGYTF
many	TRBJ2-7	NA	TRBV30	TGTGCCTGGAGTTGGGGCAGGGGTGTCCGAGAGCAGTACTTC	CAWSWGRGVREQYF
many	TRBJ1-5	TRBD1	TRBV27	TGTGCCAGCAGTTCCCGGGACAGTCGAAATCAGCCCCAGCATTTT	CASSSRDSRNQPQHF
many	TRBJ2-7	NA	TRBV10-3	TGTGCCATCAGTGACCCTCAGGGGTCCCACTACGAGCAGTACTTC	CAISDPQGSHYEQYF
many	TRBJ1-1	NA	TRBV12-3/TRBV12-4	TGTGCCAGCAGGGGACTTAACACTGAAGCTTTCTTT	CASRGLNTEAFF
many	TRBJ1-2	NA	TRBV7-2	TGTGCCAGCAGCCCTTACGCGACAGGTTTCTATGGCTACACCTTC	CASSPYATGFYGYTF
NA	TRBJ2-7	NA	TRBV12-3/TRBV12-4	TGTGCCAGCAGTCCCCCTCCCATAGGGATCGACGAGCAGTACTTC	CASSPPPIGIDEQYF
many	TRBJ2-3	NA	TRBV4-3	TGCGCCAGCAGCCAAGGAACCCTTGGCACAGATACGCAGTATTTT	CASSQGTLGTDTQYF
many	TRBJ2-5	TRBD1	TRBV4-3	TGCGCCAGCAGCCTACGACAGGGGGTAGAGACCCAGTACTTC	CASSLRQGVETQYF